This entry features one T cell receptor (beta chain) sequence. Generated by immunoSEQ multiplex PCR, the TCRdb table keeps only in-frame clones and is missing some. Found here are over 9,500 clones, approximately 89% of them singletons; the top ten hold around 24%. The sample belongs to a study of blood T cell dynamics during melanoma immunotherapy. CDR3 length: 16 amino acids. Germline V lookup: CDR1 MNHNS, CDR2 SASEGT. The time point is: week 3, after first cycle of checkpoint inhibitor. Apart from two fast progressors, RECIST 1.1 response was judged 12 weeks post-infusion. This sequence originates from a human donor with melanoma. The sample here was blood, taken from a patient treated with checkpoint blockade. The rearrangement joins TRBV6-1 to TRBJ2-5, with TRBD2 matching over 11 bases. The last part of the DNA fits TRBJ2-7 better; the J call may be wrong. This CDR3 reads CASSDSGRGYNYEQYF. CDR3 nucleotides: TGTGCCAGCAGTGATAGCGGGAGGGGGTACAACTACGAGCAGTACTTC.